This TCR gamma chain was documented in a study of human gamma delta and Vdelta1 T cells (dated by TCRdb to between 2018 and 2020). About the study as a whole: The study investigated Delta One T cells, Vd1+ gamma-delta T cells, as cytotoxic effectors against acute myeloid leukemia.

Comment on this clone: This clone's antigen is unknown. There are no base qualities to consult, and no much larger clone falls within one base.

The library was made by PCR. These reads were obtained on an Illumina MiSeq. Clones were re-identified by TCRdb from the public reads with CATT, and rows with the same DNA were merged. The table for this sample lists a few thousand gamma-chain clones; roughly 5.2% of them were counted only once. The ten most abundant clones make up roughly 13% of the sample. V is trimmed back by 3 bases and J by 3 bases, and the junction contains 8 bases that no gene match accounts for. CDR3 length: 14 amino acids, cysteine to phenylalanine. The only DNA kept is the CDR3, 42 bases in frame from the first base. The germline V gene (reference sequence) supplies CDR1 GITISATS and CDR2 ISYDGTV.

The chain is encoded by TRGV9 joined to TRGJ1 or TRGJ2. This clonotype was sampled from a human donor in good health. Source material: naive CD27+ Vdelta1 gamma-delta T cells from blood. CDR3 protein: CALWETLVYYKKLF. The DNA is TGTGCCTTGTGGGAGACTCTGGTTTATTATAAGAAACTCTTT.